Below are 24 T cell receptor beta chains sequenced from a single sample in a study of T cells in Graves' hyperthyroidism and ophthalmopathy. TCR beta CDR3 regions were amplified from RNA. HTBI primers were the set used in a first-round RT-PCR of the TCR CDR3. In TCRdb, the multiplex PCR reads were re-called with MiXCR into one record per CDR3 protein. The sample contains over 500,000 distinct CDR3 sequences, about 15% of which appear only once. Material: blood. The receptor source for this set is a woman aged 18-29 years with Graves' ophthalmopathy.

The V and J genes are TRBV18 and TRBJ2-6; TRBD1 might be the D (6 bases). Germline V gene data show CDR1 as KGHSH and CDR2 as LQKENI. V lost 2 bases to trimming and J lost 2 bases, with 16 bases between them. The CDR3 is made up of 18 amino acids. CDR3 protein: CASSPKDSDSAGANVLTF. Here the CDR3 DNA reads TGTGCCAGCTCACCAAAGGACAGCGATTCAGCTGGGGCCAACGTCCTGACTTTC.

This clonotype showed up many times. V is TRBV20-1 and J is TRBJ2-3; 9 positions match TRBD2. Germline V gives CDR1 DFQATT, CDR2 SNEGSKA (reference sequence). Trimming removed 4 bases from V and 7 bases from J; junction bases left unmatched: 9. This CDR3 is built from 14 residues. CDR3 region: CSAMLAGVLYTQYF. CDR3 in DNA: TGCAGTGCTATGTTAGCGGGAGTCTTGTATACGCAGTATTTT.

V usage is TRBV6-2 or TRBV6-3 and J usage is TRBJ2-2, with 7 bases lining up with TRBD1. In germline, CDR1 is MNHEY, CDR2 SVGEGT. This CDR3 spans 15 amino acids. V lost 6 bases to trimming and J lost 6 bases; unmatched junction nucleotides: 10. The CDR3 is CASSLSTGAAGELFF. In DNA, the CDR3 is TGTGCCAGCAGCCTGTCCACAGGGGCAGCCGGGGAGCTGTTTTTT.

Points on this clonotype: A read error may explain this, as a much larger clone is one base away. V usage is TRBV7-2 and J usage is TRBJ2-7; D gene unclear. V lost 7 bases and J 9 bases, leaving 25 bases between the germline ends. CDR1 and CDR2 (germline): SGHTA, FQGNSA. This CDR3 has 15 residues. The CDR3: CASIPTRRTSLGQYF. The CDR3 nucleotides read TGTGCCAGCATCCCCACCCGCAGGACGTCTCTGGGGCAGTACTTC.

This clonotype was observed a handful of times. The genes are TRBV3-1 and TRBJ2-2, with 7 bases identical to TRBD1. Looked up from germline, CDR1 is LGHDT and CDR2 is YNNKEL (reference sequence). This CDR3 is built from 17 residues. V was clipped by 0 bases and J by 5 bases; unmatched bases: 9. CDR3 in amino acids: CASSQDRGRGWTGELFF. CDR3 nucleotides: TGTGCCAGCAGCCAAGATCGGGGCAGGGGGTGGACCGGGGAGCTGTTTTTT.

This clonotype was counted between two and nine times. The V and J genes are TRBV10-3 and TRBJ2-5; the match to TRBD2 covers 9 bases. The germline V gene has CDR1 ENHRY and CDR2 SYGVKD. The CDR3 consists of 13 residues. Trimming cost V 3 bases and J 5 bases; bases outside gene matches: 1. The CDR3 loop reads CAISEAGGETQYF. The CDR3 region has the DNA TGTGCCATCAGTGAAGCGGGGGGCGAGACCCAGTACTTC.

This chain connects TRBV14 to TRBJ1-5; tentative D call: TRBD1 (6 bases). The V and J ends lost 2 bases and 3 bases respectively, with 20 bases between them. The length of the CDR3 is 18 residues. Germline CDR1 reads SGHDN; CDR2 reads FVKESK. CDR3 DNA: TGTGCCAGCAGCCAATTCCGGACAGCAGTAGGGTCCAATCAGCCCCAGCATTTT. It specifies CASSQFRTAVGSNQPQHF.

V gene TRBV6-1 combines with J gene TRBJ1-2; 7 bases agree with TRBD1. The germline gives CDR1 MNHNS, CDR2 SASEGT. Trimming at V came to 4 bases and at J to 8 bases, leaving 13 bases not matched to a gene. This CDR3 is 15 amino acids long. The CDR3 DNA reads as TGTGCCAGCAGTGCGCCTAGACAGGGAAGAAGAGGCTACACCTTC. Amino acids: CASSAPRQGRRGYTF.

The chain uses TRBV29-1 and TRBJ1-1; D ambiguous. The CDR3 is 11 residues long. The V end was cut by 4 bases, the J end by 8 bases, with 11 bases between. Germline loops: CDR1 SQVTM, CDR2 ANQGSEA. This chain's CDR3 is CSVVRPPEAFF. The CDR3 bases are TGCAGCGTTGTTCGGCCCCCCGAAGCTTTCTTT.

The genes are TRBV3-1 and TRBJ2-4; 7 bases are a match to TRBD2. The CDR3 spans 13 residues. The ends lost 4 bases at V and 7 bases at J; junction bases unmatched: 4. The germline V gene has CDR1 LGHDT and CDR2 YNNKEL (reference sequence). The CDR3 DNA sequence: TGTGCCAGCAGCCTTATCGGGGGGAACATTCAGTACTTC. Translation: CASSLIGGNIQYF.

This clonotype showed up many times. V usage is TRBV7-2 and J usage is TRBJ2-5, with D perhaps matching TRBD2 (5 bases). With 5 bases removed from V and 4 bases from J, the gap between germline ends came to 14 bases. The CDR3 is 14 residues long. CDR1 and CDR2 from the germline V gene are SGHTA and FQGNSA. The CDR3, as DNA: TGTGCCAGCAGCAGCGGACCGGCCGGAGAGACCCAGTACTTC. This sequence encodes CASSSGPAGETQYF.

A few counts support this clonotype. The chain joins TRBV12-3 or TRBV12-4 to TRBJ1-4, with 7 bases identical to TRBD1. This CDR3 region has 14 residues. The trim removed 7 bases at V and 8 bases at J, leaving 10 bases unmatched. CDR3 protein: CASTFGTVGEKLFF. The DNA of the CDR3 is TGTGCCAGCACCTTCGGGACAGTAGGGGAAAAACTGTTTTTT.

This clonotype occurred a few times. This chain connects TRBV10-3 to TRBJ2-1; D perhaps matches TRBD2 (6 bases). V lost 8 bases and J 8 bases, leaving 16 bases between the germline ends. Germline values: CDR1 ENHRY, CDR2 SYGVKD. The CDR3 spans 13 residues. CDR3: CAIGGTRGDEQFF. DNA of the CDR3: TGTGCCATCGGGGGGACTCGAGGGGATGAGCAGTTCTTC.

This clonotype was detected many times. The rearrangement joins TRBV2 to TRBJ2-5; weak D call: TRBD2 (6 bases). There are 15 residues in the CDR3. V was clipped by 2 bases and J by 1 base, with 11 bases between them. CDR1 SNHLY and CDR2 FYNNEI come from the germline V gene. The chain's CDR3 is CASSEWRGAQETQYF. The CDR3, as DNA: TGTGCCAGCAGTGAATGGAGGGGCGCCCAAGAGACCCAGTACTTC. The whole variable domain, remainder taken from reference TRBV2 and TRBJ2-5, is EPEVTQTPSHQVTQMGQEVILRCVPISNHLYFYWYRQILGQKVEFLVSFYNNEISEKSEIFDDQFSVERPDGSNFTLKIRSTKLEDSAMYFCASSEWRGAQETQYFGPGTRLLVL.

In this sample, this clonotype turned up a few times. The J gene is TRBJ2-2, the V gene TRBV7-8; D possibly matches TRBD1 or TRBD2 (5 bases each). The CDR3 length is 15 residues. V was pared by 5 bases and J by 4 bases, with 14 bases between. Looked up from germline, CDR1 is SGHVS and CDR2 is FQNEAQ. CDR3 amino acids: CASSAERGRTGELFF. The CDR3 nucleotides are TGTGCCAGCAGCGCCGAACGGGGACGCACCGGGGAGCTGTTTTTT.

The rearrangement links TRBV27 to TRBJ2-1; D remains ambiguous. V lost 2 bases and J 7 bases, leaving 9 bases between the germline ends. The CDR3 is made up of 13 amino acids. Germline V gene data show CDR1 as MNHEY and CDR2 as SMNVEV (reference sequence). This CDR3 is CASSLGRMNEQFF. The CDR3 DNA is TGTGCCAGCAGTTTAGGACGGATGAATGAGCAGTTCTTC.

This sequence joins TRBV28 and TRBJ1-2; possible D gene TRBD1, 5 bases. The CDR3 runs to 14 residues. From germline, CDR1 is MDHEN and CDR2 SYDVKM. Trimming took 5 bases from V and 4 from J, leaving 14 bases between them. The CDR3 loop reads CASSLLEGTYGYTF. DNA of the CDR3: TGTGCCAGCAGTCTCCTCGAGGGGACCTATGGCTACACCTTC.

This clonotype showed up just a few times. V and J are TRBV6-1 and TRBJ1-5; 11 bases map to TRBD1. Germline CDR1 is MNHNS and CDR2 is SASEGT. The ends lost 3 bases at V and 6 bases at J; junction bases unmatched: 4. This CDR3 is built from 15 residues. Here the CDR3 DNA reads TGTGCCAGCAGTGATGGACAGGGGGCCTCTCAGCCCCAGCATTTT. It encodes CASSDGQGASQPQHF.

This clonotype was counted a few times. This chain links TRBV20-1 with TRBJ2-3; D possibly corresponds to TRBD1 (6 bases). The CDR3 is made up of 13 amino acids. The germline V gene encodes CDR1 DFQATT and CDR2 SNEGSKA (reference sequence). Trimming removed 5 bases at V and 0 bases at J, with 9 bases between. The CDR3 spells CSALTGSTDTQYF. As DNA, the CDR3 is TGCAGTGCTCTTACAGGGAGCACAGATACGCAGTATTTT.

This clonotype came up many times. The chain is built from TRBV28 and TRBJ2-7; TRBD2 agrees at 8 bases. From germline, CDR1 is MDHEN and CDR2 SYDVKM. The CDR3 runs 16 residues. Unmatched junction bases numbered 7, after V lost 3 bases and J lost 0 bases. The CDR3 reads CASSFHLAGLSYEQYF. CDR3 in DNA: TGTGCCAGCAGTTTTCACCTAGCGGGTCTCTCCTACGAGCAGTACTTC.

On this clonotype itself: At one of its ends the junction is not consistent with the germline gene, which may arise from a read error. CDR3 sequence reads: CASTGGPDTQYF. CDR3 bases: TGTGCGAGCACAGGGGGTCCAGATACGCAGTATTTT. The chain uses TRBV28 and TRBJ2-3, with 8 bases matching TRBD1. The CDR3 totals 12 residues. CDR1 is MDHEN and CDR2 is SYDVKM in the germline V gene.

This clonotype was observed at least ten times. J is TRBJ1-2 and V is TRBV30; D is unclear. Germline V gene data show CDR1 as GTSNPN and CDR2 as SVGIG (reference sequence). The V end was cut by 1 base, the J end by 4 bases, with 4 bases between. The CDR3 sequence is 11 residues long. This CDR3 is CAWSGGYGYTF. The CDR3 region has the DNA TGTGCCTGGAGTGGAGGCTATGGCTACACCTTC.

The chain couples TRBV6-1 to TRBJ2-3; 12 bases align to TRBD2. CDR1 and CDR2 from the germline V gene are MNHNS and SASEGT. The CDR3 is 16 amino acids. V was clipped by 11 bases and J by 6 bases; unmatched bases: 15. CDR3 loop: CAVSRTSGEIGDTQYF. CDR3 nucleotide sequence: TGTGCCGTCAGCCGGACTAGCGGGGAAATTGGGGATACGCAGTATTTT.

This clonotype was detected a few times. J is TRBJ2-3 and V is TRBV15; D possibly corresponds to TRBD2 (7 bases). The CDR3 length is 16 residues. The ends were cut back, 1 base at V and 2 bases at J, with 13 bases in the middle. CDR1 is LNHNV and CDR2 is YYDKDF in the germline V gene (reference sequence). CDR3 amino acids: CATSRVSGTPTDTQYF. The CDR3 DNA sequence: TGTGCCACCAGCAGAGTCAGCGGGACACCCACAGATACGCAGTATTTT.